A selection of T cell receptor beta chains follows, all from one sample in a study of blood T cell repertoires in COVID-19. The method was immunoSEQ multiplex PCR; TCRdb's version includes in-frame clones alone and lacks a portion of them. The data show approximately 210,000 clones, 89% seen once. The source material was PBMCs or T cells enriched from blood (not recorded which). The receptors come from a woman aged 18-35 years who had recovered from COVID-19. Both conserved end residues are part of each CDR3. D genes are given only for firm matches. Only part of the rows carry a size: once, few, many, or a class if the clone is expanded.

V gene	J gene	clone size	D gene	CDR3 length	CDR3 protein	CDR3 DNA
TRBV28	TRBJ2-7	once	TRBD1	17	CASSLSLPTGGIYEQYF	TGTGCCAGCAGTTTATCCCTTCCGACAGGGGGCATCTACGAGCAGTACTTC
TRBV28	TRBJ1-3	-	-	14	CASTRPQAGNTIYF	TGTGCCAGCACCCGTCCGCAGGCTGGAAACACCATATATTTT
TRBV9	TRBJ1-1	few	TRBD1	15	CASSGYTTGGFEAFF	TGTGCCAGCAGCGGTTATACGACAGGGGGCTTTGAAGCTTTCTTT
TRBV3-1/TRBV3-2	TRBJ2-1	-	TRBD1	15	CASSPDRDSYNEQFF	TGTGCCAGCAGCCCTGACAGGGACTCCTACAATGAGCAGTTCTTC
TRBV7-9	TRBJ2-1	many	-	13	CASSSLILYEQFF	TGTGCCAGCAGCTCCCTTATCCTTTATGAGCAGTTCTTC
TRBV11-2	TRBJ1-6	-	-	14	CASSLRAGNSPLHF	TGTGCCAGCAGCCTTAGGGCAGGGAATTCACCCCTCCACTTT
TRBV10-1	TRBJ2-3	-	-	15	CASSEYPEVTDTQYF	TGCGCCAGCAGTGAGTACCCGGAGGTCACAGATACGCAGTATTTT
TRBV18	TRBJ1-6	-	-	15	CASSQDSSYNSPLHF	TGTGCCAGTTCACAGGACAGCTCCTATAATTCACCCCTCCACTTT
TRBV29-1	TRBJ2-3	-	TRBD2	15	CSVRTGGSGSHTQYF	TGCAGCGTAAGAACGGGGGGGTCGGGGTCCCATACGCAGTATTTT
TRBV12-3/TRBV12-4	TRBJ1-4	-	-	12	CASRYPGEKLFF	TGTGCCAGCAGATACCCCGGTGAAAAACTGTTTTTT
TRBV4-1	TRBJ2-3	-	-	12	CASSHIADTQYF	TGCGCCAGCAGCCACATAGCAGATACGCAGTATTTT